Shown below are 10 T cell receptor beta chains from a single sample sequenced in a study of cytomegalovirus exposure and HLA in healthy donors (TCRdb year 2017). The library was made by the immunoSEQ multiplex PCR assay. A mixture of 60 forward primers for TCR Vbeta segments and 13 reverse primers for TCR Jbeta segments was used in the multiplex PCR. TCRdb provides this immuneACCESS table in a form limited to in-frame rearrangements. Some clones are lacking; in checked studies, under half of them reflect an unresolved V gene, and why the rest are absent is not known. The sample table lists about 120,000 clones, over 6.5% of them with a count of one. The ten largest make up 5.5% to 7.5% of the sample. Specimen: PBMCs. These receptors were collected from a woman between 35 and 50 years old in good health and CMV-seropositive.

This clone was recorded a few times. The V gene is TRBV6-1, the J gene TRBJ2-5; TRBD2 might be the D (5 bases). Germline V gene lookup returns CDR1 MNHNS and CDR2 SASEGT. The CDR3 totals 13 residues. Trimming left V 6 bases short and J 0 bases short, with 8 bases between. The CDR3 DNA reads TGTGCCAGCAGCCGGAGGTACCAAGAGACCCAGTACTTC. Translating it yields CASSRRYQETQYF.

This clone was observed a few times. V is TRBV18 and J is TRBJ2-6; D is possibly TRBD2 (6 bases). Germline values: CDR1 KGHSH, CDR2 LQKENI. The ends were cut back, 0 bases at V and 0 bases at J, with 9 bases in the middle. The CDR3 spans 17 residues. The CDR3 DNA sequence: TGTGCCAGCTCACCACCGATCGGGAGCTCTGGGGCCAACGTCCTGACTTTC. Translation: CASSPPIGSSGANVLTF.

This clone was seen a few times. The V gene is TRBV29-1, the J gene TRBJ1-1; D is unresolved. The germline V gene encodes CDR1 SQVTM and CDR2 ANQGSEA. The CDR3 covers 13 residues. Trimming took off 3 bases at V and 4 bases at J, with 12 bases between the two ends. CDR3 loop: CSVEEKVGTEAFF. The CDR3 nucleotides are TGCAGCGTTGAGGAGAAGGTGGGCACTGAAGCTTTCTTT.

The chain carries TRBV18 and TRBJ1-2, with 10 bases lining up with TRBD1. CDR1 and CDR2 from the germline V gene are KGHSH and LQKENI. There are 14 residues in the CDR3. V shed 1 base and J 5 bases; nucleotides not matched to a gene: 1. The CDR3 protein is CASSPRGQGYGYTF. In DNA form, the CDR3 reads TGTGCCAGCTCACCACGGGGACAGGGGTATGGCTACACCTTC.

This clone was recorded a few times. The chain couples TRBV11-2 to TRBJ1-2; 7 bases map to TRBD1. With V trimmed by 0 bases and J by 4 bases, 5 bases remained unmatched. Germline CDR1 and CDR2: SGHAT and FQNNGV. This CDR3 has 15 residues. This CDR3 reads CASSLDPRGIYGYTF. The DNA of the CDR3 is TGTGCCAGCAGCTTAGATCCCAGGGGGATCTATGGCTACACCTTC.

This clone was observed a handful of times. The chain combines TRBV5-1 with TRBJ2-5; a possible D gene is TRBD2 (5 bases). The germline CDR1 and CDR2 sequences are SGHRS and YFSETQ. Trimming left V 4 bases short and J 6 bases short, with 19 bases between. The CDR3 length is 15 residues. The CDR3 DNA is TGCGCCAGCAGCGTCGTTGAGGGCGATACTAAGACCCAGTACTTC. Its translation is CASSVVEGDTKTQYF.

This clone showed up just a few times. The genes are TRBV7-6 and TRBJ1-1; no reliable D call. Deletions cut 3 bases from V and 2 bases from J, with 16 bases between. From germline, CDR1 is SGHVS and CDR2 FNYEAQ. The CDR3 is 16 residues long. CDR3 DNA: TGTGCCAGCAGCTTCCACGCAACGGAACTAAACACTGAAGCTTTCTTT. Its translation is CASSFHATELNTEAFF.

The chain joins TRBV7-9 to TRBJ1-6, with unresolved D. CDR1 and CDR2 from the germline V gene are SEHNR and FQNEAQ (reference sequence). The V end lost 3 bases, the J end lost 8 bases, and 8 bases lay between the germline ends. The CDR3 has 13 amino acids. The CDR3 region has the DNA TGTGCCAGCAGCTTCAAATCGGATTCACCCCTCCACTTT. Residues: CASSFKSDSPLHF.

CDR3 sequence (DNA): TGTGCCAGCAGCTTCCGACAGGGTTGGGGTTTTGAGCAGTTCTTC. Protein: CASSFRQGWGFEQFF. The rearrangement joins TRBV11-3 to TRBJ2-1, with 7 bases that match TRBD1. The CDR3 loop spans 15 amino acids. Germline loops: CDR1 SGHNT, CDR2 YENEEA. J was trimmed by 9 bases and V by 3 bases; bases with no gene match: 11.

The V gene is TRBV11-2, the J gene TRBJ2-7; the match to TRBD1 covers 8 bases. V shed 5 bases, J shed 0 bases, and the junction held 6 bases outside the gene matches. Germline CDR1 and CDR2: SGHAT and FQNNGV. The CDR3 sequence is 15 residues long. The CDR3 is CASSTGQGPSYEQYF. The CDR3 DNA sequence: TGTGCCAGCAGCACCGGACAGGGCCCCTCCTACGAGCAGTACTTC.